This T cell receptor beta chain emerged from a study of PD-L1 blockade in urothelial cancer. As for the study in general: There were a median of approximately 140,000 T cells in blood samples. Regarding the study as a whole: At the 3-week point, tumor-associated blood clones expanded more in durable-benefit patients.

Profiling relied on immunoSEQ multiplex PCR, and the TCRdb table lists in-frame clones only, not all of them. The sample gives more than 50,000 clones, around 81% of which show up once; 3.2% is in the top ten. Points on this clone: The target antigen is unknown.

V was trimmed by 6 bases and J by 5 bases, leaving 17 bases between them. CDR1 and CDR2 (germline): MNHNS, SASEGT. The CDR3 extends over 15 amino acids. Time point specified: pretreatment peripheral blood. Individual patients had between 1 and 8 samples, taken pretreatment and on-treatment. This TCR came from a man aged 70-80 years with urothelial cancer. The chain couples TRBV6-1 to TRBJ2-1, with D perhaps TRBD2 (6 bases). Source: PBMCs, taken around atezolizumab (anti-PD-L1) treatment. The CDR3 nucleotides are TGTGCCAGCAGGGGGGGTCTGGATGGCAACAATGAGCAGTTCTTC. It is translated as CASRGGLDGNNEQFF.